This T cell receptor beta chain was identified in a study of blood T cell repertoires in COVID-19 (dated by TCRdb to 2018 to 2021). For context, the study as a whole: The collaborator samples originated in the United States, Italy and Spain and spanned the acute and convalescent phases of COVID-19. A de-identified subject ID, COVID-19 status, age in years and sex were almost always included in the sample metadata. Deeply sampled blood TCRbeta repertoires from subjects exposed to, actively infected with, or recovered from COVID-19 were included in the dataset. Samples came from the ongoing ImmuneRACE study (first 160 participants) plus 1,254 subjects from 6 global collaborators. Where HLA class I and class II types were available, the types were taken from metadata supplied by the sample provider, not from assay-based typing. The prospective study material was composed of cDNA or gDNA derived from T cells, B-cell-depleted T cells, or PBMCs. The repertoires were released in a freely available public database meant as a resource for research on the immune response to SARS-CoV-2.

The collaborating institutions used their own protocols to collect whole blood in K2EDTA tubes. For TCRbeta analysis, collaborators shipped samples as frozen whole blood, isolated PBMCs, or DNA extracted from either of those sample types. This clone was seen more than once but under ten times. Its antigen remains unidentified. The record has no base qualities; no much larger clone is one base away. TCRbeta CDR3 regions were amplified from genomic DNA using the immunoSEQ Assay, a bias-controlled multiplex PCR. Per the source publication's procedure: The number of nucleated cells in each sample was estimated by amplification of reference gene primers within the assay. To quantify the absolute abundance of each unique TCRbeta CDR3 rearrangement, sequence reads were collapsed and filtered. Productive Simpson clonality was computed per sample as the square root of Simpson's diversity index over productive rearrangements. TCRdb carries this immuneACCESS record with in-frame sequences only. Its versions omit some clonotypes, under half of them owing to an unresolved V gene in the studies checked, with the rest unexplained. That table supplies the V and J calls and clone size; D and trimming were determined from the DNA. This sample gives some 460,000 clones in total; more than 85% of them show up just once. In total, the top ten clones hold approximately 4.5% of the sample.

The full study reports these points: How much clinical and demographic metadata was included differed by source and by participant, and the metadata was provided uncurated.

The sequenced sample was peripheral blood. This receptor was identified in a woman in her thirties with acute or convalescent COVID-19.

The sequenced DNA: TGTGCCAGTGGGACGGCGGGGACTGAAGCTTTCTTT. Its coded protein is CASGTAGTEAFF. Rearrangement joined TRBV19 to TRBJ1-1, and possibly TRBD1, on 5 matching bases. The cysteine opens and the phenylalanine closes a CDR3 of 12 amino acids. The CDR3 DNA has 36 bases and is translated from base 1. V and J are truncated by 8 bases and 5 bases respectively, leaving an intervening sequence of 12 bases. The germline V gene encodes CDR1 LNHDA and CDR2 SQIVND (reference sequence).